The 4 T cell receptor beta chains below come from one sample, sequenced in a study of T-cell memory formation after mild COVID-19. TCRdb re-called the 5' RACE reads through MiXCR, storing one row per CDR3 protein. The sample yields 300,000 to 400,000 distinct CDR3 sequences, approximately 14% seen once. Sequencing was performed on PBMCs or a T cell subset sorted from them (not recorded which). These receptors all come from a man aged 18 to 29 who had mild COVID-19 (a few samples of this study predate the infection). Cell type and time point are not known.

This clonotype was seen only a few times. The rearrangement uses TRBV30 and TRBJ1-5; D ambiguous. Trimming removed 0 bases from V and 4 bases from J, with 7 bases in between. The germline V gene encodes CDR1 GTSNPN and CDR2 SVGIG (reference sequence). The CDR3 totals 13 residues. The CDR3 region is CAWSVRENQPQHF. CDR3 in DNA: TGTGCCTGGAGTGTAAGGGAGAATCAGCCCCAGCATTTT.

This clonotype was seen only a few times. The chain combines TRBV6-6 with TRBJ2-7; D might be TRBD1 (6 bases). This CDR3 has 14 amino acids. Germline-derived CDR1 and CDR2 are MNHNY and SVGAGI (reference sequence). V gave up 2 bases and J gave up 6 bases, with 14 bases separating them. The CDR3 DNA reads as TGTGCCAGCAGTTACCCCTACAGGGTTGGCGAGCAGTACTTC. It yields the protein CASSYPYRVGEQYF.

This clonotype appeared a few times. The chain employs TRBV15 and TRBJ2-3; tentatively, D is TRBD1 (6 bases). The CDR3 has 17 residues. Deletions cut 5 bases from V and 6 bases from J, with 24 bases between. CDR1 LNHNV and CDR2 YYDKDF come from the germline V gene (reference sequence). In DNA, the CDR3 is TGTGCCACCAGCGCCCCCCCAGGGGACGCCACTGACGATACGCAGTATTTT. Protein: CATSAPPGDATDDTQYF.

A few counts support this clonotype. The J gene is TRBJ2-3, the V gene TRBV5-1, with TRBD1 identical over 7 bases. This CDR3 has 17 residues. CDR1 SGHRS and CDR2 YFSETQ come from the germline V gene. V lost 4 bases to trimming and J lost 4 bases; unmatched junction nucleotides: 15. The CDR3, as DNA: TGCGCCAGCAGCCCCGGACAGGAAAGAGGTAACGCAGATACGCAGTATTTT. This sequence encodes CASSPGQERGNADTQYF.